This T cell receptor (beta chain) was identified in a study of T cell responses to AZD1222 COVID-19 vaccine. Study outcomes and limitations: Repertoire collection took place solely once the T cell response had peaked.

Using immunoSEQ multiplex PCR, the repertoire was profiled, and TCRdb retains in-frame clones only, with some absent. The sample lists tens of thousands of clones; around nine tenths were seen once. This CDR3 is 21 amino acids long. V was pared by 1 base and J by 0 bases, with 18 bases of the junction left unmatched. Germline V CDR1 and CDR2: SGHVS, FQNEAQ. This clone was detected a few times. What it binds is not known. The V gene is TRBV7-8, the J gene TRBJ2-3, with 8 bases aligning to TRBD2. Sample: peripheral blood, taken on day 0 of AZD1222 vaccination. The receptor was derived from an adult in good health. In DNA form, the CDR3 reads TGTGCCAGCAGCTTAGGGGTTGGTCTTGGTCGCACGGGAGGGAGCACAGATACGCAGTATTTT. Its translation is CASSLGVGLGRTGGSTDTQYF.